This record concerns one T cell receptor beta chain sequence. The sample belongs to a study of CD8 T cells in Susac syndrome. V gave up 3 bases and J gave up 5 bases, with 19 bases separating them. The germline gives CDR1 SGHRS, CDR2 YFSETQ. The CDR3 length is 16 residues. When the RNA was reverse transcribed, random hexamers were used with an input of roughly 0.45 to 1 ug. TCRdb re-analysed the immunoSEQ multiplex PCR reads in MiXCR, keeping a single row per CDR3 protein. Of about 200,000 distinct CDR3 sequences in the sample, about 95% were seen once. TEMRA cells were FACS-enriched, with CD8+ and CD4+ T cells isolated negatively.

The TCR comes from a human donor in good health. The genes are TRBV5-1 and TRBJ2-3, with D tentatively TRBD1 or TRBD2 (5 bases each). The sample comprised CD4+ T cells from PBMCs. CDR3: CASSSTGPNLQDTQYF. The CDR3 DNA is TGCGCCAGCAGCTCAACGGGGCCCAACCTCCAAGATACGCAGTATTTT. The entire variable domain, with the rest obtained from reference TRBV5-1 and TRBJ2-3, is as follows: KAGVTQTPRYLIKTRGQQVTLSCSPISGHRSVSWYQQTPGQGLQFLFEYFSETQRNKGNFPGRFSGRQFSNSRSEMNVSTLELGDSALYLCASSSTGPNLQDTQYFGPGTRLTVL.